The 22 T cell receptor beta chains given below trace back to one sample, sequenced in a study of Ad26.COV2.S vaccination and SARS-CoV-2 variants. Specified treatment: about 20 received Ad26.COV2.S at low or high dose, single or two shots; roughly five received placebo; per-sample allocation not given. After the first vaccine or placebo injection, samples were drawn on day 63. Sequencing used immunoSEQ multiplex PCR; TCRdb keeps in-frame clones, though not all of them. The sample lists roughly 330,000 clones, roughly 90% occurring once. This specimen was peripheral blood, taken in a trial of Ad26.COV2.S vaccine versus placebo. The receptors were sampled from a person aged 18 to 59 who received the Ad26.COV2.S COVID-19 vaccine or a placebo.

In its sample, this clone was seen once. The rearrangement links TRBV10-3 to TRBJ1-6; D ambiguous. The germline gives CDR1 ENHRY, CDR2 SYGVKD. The length of the CDR3 is 14 residues. Trimming removed 0 bases from V and 7 bases from J, with 7 bases in between. The CDR3 region is CAISESGGNSPLHF. The CDR3 nucleotides are TGTGCCATCAGTGAGTCGGGAGGAAATTCACCCCTCCACTTT.

Here the CDR3 DNA reads TGTGCTAGTGGTTTCGGGGGGCGCGGATCCGATGGCTACACCTTC. It encodes CASGFGGRGSDGYTF. J is TRBJ1-2 and V is TRBV12-5, with D tentatively TRBD1 (6 bases). Between the trimmed V and J ends, which lost 3 bases and 6 bases, there was a span of 17 bases. CDR1 LGHNT and CDR2 FRNRAP come from the germline V gene. This CDR3 contains 15 residues.

This sequence joins TRBV5-5 and TRBJ1-1, with D possibly TRBD1 on 5 matching bases. The CDR3 contains 14 residues. V lost 3 bases and J 0 bases, leaving 9 bases between the germline ends. CDR1 is SGHKS, CDR2 YYEKEE, per germline (reference sequence). The DNA for the CDR3 is TGTGCCAGCAGCTCGGACAACGTGAACACTGAAGCTTTCTTT. It encodes CASSSDNVNTEAFF.

The chain couples TRBV19 to TRBJ1-5; D not resolved. The germline V gene encodes CDR1 LNHDA and CDR2 SQIVND (reference sequence). Between the trimmed V and J ends, which lost 3 bases and 4 bases, there was a span of 13 bases. This CDR3 spans 15 amino acids. The CDR3 is CASSIDGVTNQPQHF. In DNA, the CDR3 is TGTGCCAGTAGTATTGATGGGGTAACTAATCAGCCCCAGCATTTT. The variable domain in full, with the rest retrieved from reference TRBV19 and TRBJ1-5, is DGGITQSPKYLFRKEGQNVTLSCEQNLNHDAMYWYRQDPGQGLRLIYYSQIVNDFQKGDIAEGYSVSREKKESFPLTVTSAQKNPTAFYLCASSIDGVTNQPQHFGDGTRLSIL.

This clone was found a few times. V is TRBV20-1 and J is TRBJ1-4; no firm D call. Trimming took 6 bases from V and 9 from J, leaving 11 bases between them. The germline CDR1 and CDR2 sequences are DFQATT and SNEGSKA (reference sequence). This CDR3 has 11 amino acids. The CDR3 spells CSAIFEKKLFF. CDR3 nucleotide sequence: TGCAGTGCGATCTTCGAGAAAAAACTGTTTTTT.

As DNA, the CDR3 is TGTGCCAGTAGTCCGACCGCAACGATTACATATGGCTACACCTTC. Protein sequence: CASSPTATITYGYTF. The chain links TRBV19 to TRBJ1-2, with D unclear. V shed 5 bases and J shed 5 bases, with 18 bases lying between them. Germline V gives CDR1 LNHDA, CDR2 SQIVND (reference sequence). The CDR3 sequence is 15 residues long.

The chain couples TRBV19 to TRBJ2-2; 7 nucleotides agree with TRBD1. This CDR3 spans 13 amino acids. Germline trimming cut 5 bases from V and 6 bases from J; bases unmatched to any gene: 3. CDR1 LNHDA and CDR2 SQIVND come from the germline V gene (reference sequence). The CDR3 region has the DNA TGTGCCAGTAGTGACAGGGTCCCCGGGGAGCTGTTTTTT. This encodes CASSDRVPGELFF.

The chain carries TRBV7-8 and TRBJ1-2, with D unclear. CDR3 length: 15 amino acids. Germline V gives CDR1 SGHVS, CDR2 FQNEAQ. V lost 5 bases and J 4 bases, leaving 17 bases between the germline ends. CDR3 protein: CASSRAPGWSYGYTF. The CDR3 nucleotides read TGTGCCAGCAGCCGAGCTCCCGGATGGAGCTATGGCTACACCTTC. Supplemented by reference TRBV7-8 and TRBJ1-2, the full variable domain reads GAGVSQSPRYKVAKRGQDVALRCDPISGHVSLFWYQQALGQGPEFLTYFQNEAQLDKSGLPSDRFFAERPEGSVSTLKIQRTQQEDSAVYLCASSRAPGWSYGYTFGSGTRLTVV.

This clone was seen only once. This chain uses TRBV2 with TRBJ2-3; 9 bases fit TRBD1. The germline gives CDR1 SNHLY, CDR2 FYNNEI. This CDR3 has 15 residues. Trimming took 3 bases from V and 3 from J; bases not matched to a gene: 4. The CDR3 region is CASSEGQGRTDTQYF. The DNA for the CDR3 is TGTGCCAGCAGTGAGGGACAGGGAAGGACAGATACGCAGTATTTT. The whole variable domain, filled in from reference TRBV2 and TRBJ2-3, reads EPEVTQTPSHQVTQMGQEVILRCVPISNHLYFYWYRQILGQKVEFLVSFYNNEISEKSEIFDDQFSVERPDGSNFTLKIRSTKLEDSAMYFCASSEGQGRTDTQYFGPGTRLTVL.

The V and J genes are TRBV4-1 and TRBJ1-2, with 7 bases fitting TRBD1. The V segment lost 0 bases and the J segment 6 bases; nucleotides outside the gene matches: 10. The CDR3 loop spans 16 amino acids. Germline loops: CDR1 MGHRA, CDR2 YSYEKL. CDR3 DNA sequence: TGCGCCAGCAGCCAAGATCCCGACAGGGTTATTAATGGCTACACCTTC. Encoded protein: CASSQDPDRVINGYTF.

The V call is TRBV6-2 or TRBV6-3, the J call TRBJ2-5; D gene ambiguous. The CDR3 loop spans 13 amino acids. Deletions cut 1 base from V and 5 bases from J, with 8 bases between. CDR1 MNHEY and CDR2 SVGEGT come from the germline V gene. The CDR3 DNA reads TGTGCCAGCAGTTACTACCCCGTCGAGACCCAGTACTTC. This sequence encodes CASSYYPVETQYF.

The chain combines TRBV3-1 (or the pseudogene TRBV3-2) with TRBJ2-1, with 12 bases lining up with TRBD2. This CDR3 comprises 15 residues. Germline lookup yields CDR1 LGHDT and CDR2 YNNKEL (reference sequence). V trimming: 2 bases; J trimming: 4 bases; junction bases outside the gene matches: 0. CDR3 nucleotides: TGTGCCAGCAGCCAAACTAGCGGGGGGTACAATGAGCAGTTCTTC. It yields the protein CASSQTSGGYNEQFF.

J is TRBJ2-2 and V is TRBV19, with 11 nucleotides matching TRBD2. V trimming: 3 bases; J trimming: 4 bases; junction bases outside the gene matches: 4. CDR3 length equals 16 residues. The germline gives CDR1 LNHDA, CDR2 SQIVND (reference sequence). The CDR3 sequence is CASSILAGGITGELFF. In nucleotides, the CDR3 is TGTGCCAGTAGTATCTTAGCGGGGGGGATCACCGGGGAGCTGTTTTTT. The entire variable domain, with the rest obtained from reference TRBV19 and TRBJ2-2, is as follows: DGGITQSPKYLFRKEGQNVTLSCEQNLNHDAMYWYRQDPGQGLRLIYYSQIVNDFQKGDIAEGYSVSREKKESFPLTVTSAQKNPTAFYLCASSILAGGITGELFFGEGSRLTVL.

The chain has TRBV6-1 and TRBJ2-6; unclear D gene. Germline assignment: CDR1 MNHNS and CDR2 SASEGT. The CDR3 loop spans 15 amino acids. V dropped 2 bases and J dropped 0 bases, with 5 bases sitting between them. CDR3 amino acids: CASSENYSGANVLTF. DNA for the CDR3: TGTGCCAGCAGTGAAAACTACTCTGGGGCCAACGTCCTGACTTTC.

The rearrangement uses TRBV20-1 and TRBJ1-2; D remains unclear. There are 11 residues in the CDR3. Germline V gene lookup returns CDR1 DFQATT and CDR2 SNEGSKA (reference sequence). V was cut by 6 bases and J by 4 bases, with 9 bases left in between. The CDR3 region is CSAPVGYGYTF. The CDR3, as DNA: TGCAGTGCCCCGGTGGGCTATGGCTACACCTTC.

The chain employs TRBV27 and TRBJ2-5, with 10 nucleotides matching TRBD2. Germline assignment: CDR1 MNHEY and CDR2 SMNVEV (reference sequence). With V trimmed by 5 bases and J by 3 bases, 6 bases remained unmatched. The CDR3 has 15 amino acids. The CDR3: CASSKRLAGEETQYF. CDR3 bases: TGTGCCAGCAGTAAACGGCTAGCGGGGGAAGAGACCCAGTACTTC.

The rearrangement joins TRBV5-1 to TRBJ2-7, with D possibly TRBD1 on 6 matching bases. The length of the CDR3 is 14 residues. The V end was cut by 4 bases, the J end by 0 bases, with 11 bases between. Germline assignment: CDR1 SGHRS and CDR2 YFSETQ. The CDR3 bases are TGCGCCAGCAGCCGGGCGGACAGCTCCTACGAGCAGTACTTC. Translation gives CASSRADSSYEQYF.

The CDR3, as DNA: TGTGCCAGCCGTAAGGGGCTCGGCACTGAAGCTTTCTTT. Protein: CASRKGLGTEAFF. The rearrangement joins TRBV6-5 to TRBJ1-1; D is possibly TRBD1 (5 bases). Germline V gene sequence: CDR1 MNHEY, CDR2 SVGAGI. The CDR3 has 13 residues. Trimming shortened V by 8 bases and J by 4 bases, and 14 bases separated the two germline ends.

This chain joins TRBV6-5 and TRBJ2-1; D gene unclear. Trimming took 4 bases from V and 7 from J, leaving 14 bases between them. The V gene's germline CDR1 is MNHEY and CDR2 SVGAGI. The CDR3 is made up of 14 amino acids. CDR3 sequence: CASSFPGATNEQFF. CDR3 bases: TGTGCCAGCAGTTTCCCCGGAGCAACTAATGAGCAGTTCTTC.

V gene TRBV7-9 combines with J gene TRBJ1-4, with 9 bases fitting TRBD1. Germline lookup yields CDR1 SEHNR and CDR2 FQNEAQ (reference sequence). This CDR3 is 16 amino acids long. Trimming took 3 bases from V and 7 from J; bases not matched to a gene: 9. CDR3 sequence: CASSLALDRGGEKLFF. CDR3 nucleotides: TGTGCCAGCAGCTTGGCTTTGGACAGGGGAGGTGAAAAACTGTTTTTT.

The chain uses TRBV6-5 and TRBJ2-1; D possibly corresponds to TRBD2 (6 bases). The CDR3 is 15 amino acids. Between the trimmed V and J ends, which lost 8 bases and 1 base, there was a span of 15 bases. Germline CDR1 is MNHEY and CDR2 is SVGAGI. The CDR3 DNA reads as TGTGCCAGCGGGCGGGATGAGGGGTCCTACAATGAGCAGTTCTTC. It specifies CASGRDEGSYNEQFF.

This clone has just one count. V is TRBV4-3 and J is TRBJ2-1; TRBD2 matches 9 bases. Trimming removed 0 bases from V and 8 bases from J; junction bases left unmatched: 14. The CDR3 contains 18 residues. Germline-derived CDR1 and CDR2 are LGHNA and YSLEER. CDR3 region: CASSQEVAGGIGVDEQFF. CDR3 coding DNA: TGCGCCAGCAGCCAAGAAGTCGCGGGGGGGATAGGGGTAGATGAGCAGTTCTTC.